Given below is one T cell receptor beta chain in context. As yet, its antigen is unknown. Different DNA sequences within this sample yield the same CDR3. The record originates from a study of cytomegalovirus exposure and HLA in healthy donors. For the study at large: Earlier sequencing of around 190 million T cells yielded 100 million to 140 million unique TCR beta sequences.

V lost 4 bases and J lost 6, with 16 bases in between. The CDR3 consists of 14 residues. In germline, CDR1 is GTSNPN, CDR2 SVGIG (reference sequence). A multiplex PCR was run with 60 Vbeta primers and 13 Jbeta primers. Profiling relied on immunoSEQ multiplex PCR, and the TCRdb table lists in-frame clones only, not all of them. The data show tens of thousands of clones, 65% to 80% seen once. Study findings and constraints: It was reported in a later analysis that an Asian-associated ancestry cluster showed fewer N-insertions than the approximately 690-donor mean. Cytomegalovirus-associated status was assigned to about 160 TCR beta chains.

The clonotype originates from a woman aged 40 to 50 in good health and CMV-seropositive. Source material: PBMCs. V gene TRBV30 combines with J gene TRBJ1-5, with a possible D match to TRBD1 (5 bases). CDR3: CAWNLGQGSQPQHF. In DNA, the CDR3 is TGTGCCTGGAACTTGGGGCAGGGCAGTCAGCCCCAGCATTTT.